Shown below are 27 T cell receptor beta chains from a single sample sequenced in a study of vaccination effects on CD4 cells after COVID-19. Viral peptide pool expansion of antigen-specific CD4+ T cells preceded sequencing in the ViraFEST assay. Following culture for ten to eleven days, CD4+ T cells were isolated. Each person got two doses of an mRNA SARS-CoV-2 vaccine, BNT162b2 or mRNA-1273. Sequencing used immunoSEQ multiplex PCR; TCRdb keeps in-frame clones, though not all of them. The sample yields 80,000 to 95,000 clones, roughly 73% seen once. These receptors' targets are unknown. The specimen comprised CD4+ T cells from PBMCs cultured with HCoV-OC43 spike peptides, sampled after COVID-19 vaccination. Regarding subset: HCoV-OC43 spike overlapping peptide pool stimulation. The source is a human donor who received a COVID-19 vaccine.

This clone was observed a single time. The rearrangement uses TRBV10-3 and TRBJ1-5, with a tentative D call TRBD1 (5 bases). Trimming took 10 bases from V and 4 from J, leaving 11 bases between them. CDR3 size: 12 residues. Germline CDR1 reads ENHRY; CDR2 reads SYGVKD. The CDR3 sequence: CATGTANQPQHF. DNA for the CDR3: TGTGCCACTGGGACGGCTAATCAGCCCCAGCATTTT.

The chain combines TRBV12-3 or TRBV12-4 with TRBJ1-2; tentative D call: TRBD1 (5 bases). The CDR3 has 13 amino acids. Trimming took off 7 bases at V and 7 bases at J, with 16 bases between the two ends. The CDR3 sequence: CASTGGGYRGYTF. The CDR3 DNA sequence: TGTGCCAGCACCGGGGGGGGGTACCGTGGCTACACCTTC.

This clone was found a few times. The V and J genes are TRBV4-3 and TRBJ1-3; a possible D gene is TRBD1 (5 bases). Germline V gives CDR1 LGHNA, CDR2 YSLEER. The V end was cut by 5 bases, the J end by 7 bases, with 12 bases between. The CDR3 loop spans 13 amino acids. Written as DNA, the CDR3 is TGCGCCAGCAGCGTCGGGGGTGGGAACACCATATATTTT. Its protein is CASSVGGGNTIYF.

The chain recombines TRBV30 with TRBJ1-4; 9 nucleotides agree with TRBD1. This CDR3 comprises 15 residues. With 2 bases clipped from V and 6 bases from J, the junction kept 7 bases outside the gene matches. Germline lookup yields CDR1 GTSNPN and CDR2 SVGIG (reference sequence). The DNA of the CDR3 is TGTGCCTGGAGTTTACACAGGGGGCGAGATGAAAAACTGTTTTTT. Protein product: CAWSLHRGRDEKLFF.

The chain carries TRBV2 and TRBJ2-7, with D perhaps TRBD2 (6 bases). This CDR3 has 14 residues. Germline V lookup: CDR1 SNHLY, CDR2 FYNNEI. The V end was cut by 4 bases, the J end by 2 bases, with 12 bases between. Here the CDR3 reads CASSVAESPYEQYV. The CDR3 DNA reads TGTGCCAGCAGTGTAGCGGAGAGCCCCTACGAGCAGTACGTC.

This clone was counted between two and nine times. The chain couples TRBV7-9 to TRBJ2-7, with a weak D call TRBD1 (6 bases). Per germline, CDR1 SEHNR and CDR2 FQNEAQ (reference sequence). Trimming shortened V by 1 base and J by 4 bases, and 17 bases separated the two germline ends. This CDR3 comprises 16 residues. The CDR3, as DNA: TGTGCCAGCAGCTTAGGATCTTCGATAGGGGGTTACGAGCAGTACGTC. Protein: CASSLGSSIGGYEQYV.

The chain uses TRBV11-2 and TRBJ1-5, with D possibly matching TRBD1 (6 bases). V lost 1 base, J lost 4 bases, and 11 bases lay in between. The CDR3 has 15 residues. In germline, CDR1 is SGHAT, CDR2 FQNNGV. Here the CDR3 DNA reads TGTGCCAGCAGCTTAGTTGGAGGGGGGAATCAGCCCCAGCATTTT. The encoded protein is CASSLVGGGNQPQHF.

This chain connects TRBV5-1 to TRBJ2-1, with TRBD1 as a possible D gene (5 bases). V gave up 0 bases and J gave up 6 bases, with 16 bases separating them. The CDR3 runs to 16 residues. CDR1 is SGHRS, CDR2 YFSETQ, per germline. This CDR3 reads CASSLAGARSGNEQFF. The CDR3 bases are TGCGCCAGCAGCTTGGCTGGGGCCCGGTCGGGCAATGAGCAGTTCTTC.

V usage is TRBV6-2 or TRBV6-3 and J usage is TRBJ2-2; D is uncertain. The CDR3 length is 13 residues. V was cut by 7 bases and J by 3 bases, with 9 bases left in between. CDR1 and CDR2 (germline): MNHEY, SVGEGT. The CDR3: CASTPSHTGELFF. CDR3 sequence (DNA): TGTGCCAGCACCCCTAGTCACACCGGGGAGCTGTTTTTT.

Here the CDR3 DNA reads TGTGCCAGCAGTTTAGTGTCGGGGTTTGGCTACACCTTC. Its protein is CASSLVSGFGYTF. The rearrangement links TRBV28 to TRBJ1-2; D not certain. Trimming shortened V by 2 bases and J by 7 bases, and 11 bases separated the two germline ends. The length of the CDR3 is 13 residues. Germline CDR1 and CDR2: MDHEN and SYDVKM.

The chain carries TRBV27 and TRBJ1-4; D remains unclear. The germline V and J ends were trimmed by 3 bases and 0 bases, with 5 bases remaining between them. This CDR3 spans 14 amino acids. Germline CDR1 MNHEY, CDR2 SMNVEV (reference sequence). The CDR3 sequence: CASSLRPTNEKLFF. CDR3 bases: TGTGCCAGCAGTTTGAGGCCAACTAATGAAAAACTGTTTTTT.

This chain joins TRBV27 and TRBJ2-3; D may be TRBD1 or TRBD2 (5 bases each). The length of the CDR3 is 13 residues. Trimming removed 3 bases from V and 4 bases from J, with 8 bases in between. The V gene's germline CDR1 is MNHEY and CDR2 SMNVEV (reference sequence). The CDR3 loop reads CASSFQGADTQYF. CDR3 coding DNA: TGTGCCAGCAGTTTTCAGGGAGCAGATACGCAGTATTTT.

The genes are TRBV9 and TRBJ2-5; TRBD1 matches at 7 bases. Germline CDR1 is SGDLS and CDR2 is YYNGEE. After removal of 0 bases from V and 4 bases from J, the junction contained 3 bases not matched to a gene. This CDR3 is 14 amino acids long. The CDR3 nucleotides read TGTGCCAGCAGCGTAGCCAACAGGGGAGAGACCCAGTACTTC. The encoded protein is CASSVANRGETQYF.

The chain carries TRBV5-3 and TRBJ2-7; 13 bases line up with TRBD2. TRBV5-3 is filed as an ORF, its function uncertain. The CDR3 covers 18 residues. The ends lost 4 bases at V and 2 bases at J; junction bases unmatched: 12. Here the CDR3 DNA reads TGTGCCAGAAGCCACGGACTAGCGGGGGAGCTAGTGCCCTACGAGCAGTACGTC. Encoded protein: CARSHGLAGELVPYEQYV.

With respect to this clone: The junction and the germline gene differ at one end; a read error may be behind it. The J gene is TRBJ1-4, the V gene TRBV9, with D perhaps TRBD1 (6 bases). The CDR3 is made up of 17 amino acids. The germline V gene encodes CDR1 SGDLS and CDR2 YYNGEE. CDR3 protein: CASSVAADRSPKEKLFF. DNA of the CDR3: TGTGCCAGCAGCGTAGCCGCAGACAGGTCCCCTAAGGAAAAACTGTTTTTT.

This clone was recorded once. J is TRBJ1-5 and V is TRBV30; no clear D gene. Trimming stripped 0 bases from V and 0 bases from J, with 6 bases between. This CDR3 spans 14 amino acids. Germline V gene sequence: CDR1 GTSNPN, CDR2 SVGIG (reference sequence). For the CDR3, the DNA is TGTGCCTGGAGTGTACTAGATAGCAATCAGCCCCAGCATTTT. It yields the protein CAWSVLDSNQPQHF. Together with reference TRBV30 and TRBJ1-5, the CDR3 gives the full variable domain: SQTIHQWPATLVQPVGSPLSLECTVEGTSNPNLYWYRQAAGRGLQLLFYSVGIGQISSEVPQNLSASRPQDRQFILSSKKLLLSDSGFYLCAWSVLDSNQPQHFGDGTRLSIL.

The chain recombines TRBV29-1 with TRBJ1-1; 8 positions agree with TRBD1. The CDR3 is 13 residues long. J lost 10 bases, V lost 3 bases, and 10 bases had no gene match. Germline values: CDR1 SQVTM, CDR2 ANQGSEA. DNA of the CDR3: TGCAGCGTTGACAGGGGGCAGAGGTTGAGAGCTTTCTTT. Its protein is CSVDRGQRLRAFF. Based on the CDR3 plus reference TRBV29-1 and TRBJ1-1, the full variable domain is SAVISQKPSRDICQRGTSLTIQCQVDSQVTMMFWYRQQPGQSLTLIATANQGSEATYESGFVIDKFPISRPNLTFSTLTVSNMSPEDSSIYLCSVDRGQRLRAFFGQGTRLTVV.

This clone was observed a single time. The rearrangement uses TRBV27 and TRBJ2-7, with a possible D match to TRBD2 (7 bases). This CDR3 has 11 amino acids. From germline, CDR1 is MNHEY and CDR2 SMNVEV (reference sequence). The V gene lost 8 bases and the J gene lost 5 bases, with 10 bases spanning the gap. CDR3 sequence reads: CASGGGHEQYV. DNA of the CDR3: TGTGCCAGCGGGGGGGGCCACGAGCAGTACGTC.

This chain links TRBV9 with TRBJ2-4; TRBD1 is a possible D gene (5 bases). The V gene lost 0 bases and the J gene lost 3 bases, with 13 bases spanning the gap. Germline loops: CDR1 SGDLS, CDR2 YYNGEE. CDR3 length: 16 residues. As DNA, the CDR3 is TGTGCCAGCAGCGTAGGGATAGGGCAGGGCAAAAACATTCAGTACTTC. Its translation is CASSVGIGQGKNIQYF.

The chain is built from TRBV4-2 and TRBJ2-3, with 10 bases lining up with TRBD1. After removal of 5 bases from V and 2 bases from J, the junction contained 10 bases not matched to a gene. This CDR3 contains 17 residues. Germline V lookup: CDR1 LGHNA, CDR2 YNFKEQ. Written as DNA, the CDR3 is TGTGCCAGCAGCTACGGGACAGGGGCCCTTGTCACAGATACGCAGTATTTT. The encoded protein is CASSYGTGALVTDTQYF.

This sequence joins TRBV7-2 and TRBJ2-5; possible D gene TRBD2, 6 bases. CDR1 is SGHTA, CDR2 FQGNSA, per germline. The CDR3 totals 15 residues. The V and J ends lost 4 bases and 5 bases respectively, with 17 bases between them. The CDR3 spells CASSSRSGTGETQYF. DNA for the CDR3: TGTGCCAGCAGCTCCCGTAGCGGCACTGGGGAGACCCAGTACTTC.

This clone was observed a handful of times. Mismatch with germline at one junction end may stem from a read error. As DNA, the CDR3 is TGTGCCAGCAGCCTGGGACTAGCGGGAACCGGAGAGCTGTTTTTT. It encodes CASSLGLAGTGELFF. The V call is TRBV5-4, the J call TRBJ2-2; 13 bases map to TRBD2. The CDR3 is 15 residues long. Germline V gene lookup returns CDR1 SGHNT and CDR2 YYREEE (reference sequence).

This chain joins TRBV19 and TRBJ1-5; possibly TRBD1 for D (5 bases). Germline CDR1 is LNHDA and CDR2 is SQIVND (reference sequence). V was pared by 5 bases and J by 7 bases, with 24 bases between. The CDR3 spans 17 residues. CDR3 amino acids: CASSQLSGAFRGQPQHF. DNA of the CDR3: TGTGCCAGTAGTCAGCTCAGTGGGGCCTTCCGCGGGCAGCCCCAGCATTTT. The whole variable domain, filled in from reference TRBV19 and TRBJ1-5, reads DGGITQSPKYLFRKEGQNVTLSCEQNLNHDAMYWYRQDPGQGLRLIYYSQIVNDFQKGDIAEGYSVSREKKESFPLTVTSAQKNPTAFYLCASSQLSGAFRGQPQHFGDGTRLSIL.

J is TRBJ2-3 and V is TRBV7-2, with D hard to call. This CDR3 comprises 12 residues. The germline V gene encodes CDR1 SGHTA and CDR2 FQGNSA. V was shortened by 5 bases and J by 2 bases, with 5 bases between the two germline ends. The CDR3 spells CASSQYTDTQYF. CDR3 nucleotide sequence: TGTGCCAGCAGCCAGTACACAGATACGCAGTATTTT.

The rearrangement uses TRBV6-5 and TRBJ1-6, with TRBD1 identical over 10 bases. The junction had 9 bases not matched to a gene; V was cut back by 7 bases and J by 9 bases. CDR3 size: 15 residues. The germline CDR1 and CDR2 sequences are MNHEY and SVGAGI. CDR3 DNA sequence: TGTGCCAGCAAGAATAGGGGACAGGGGAGTTCACCCCTCCACTTT. As protein: CASKNRGQGSSPLHF.

The rearrangement joins TRBV6-1 to TRBJ1-3; D is undetermined. There are 13 residues in the CDR3. The V end was cut by 3 bases, the J end by 8 bases, with 11 bases between. Germline CDR1 MNHNS, CDR2 SASEGT. CDR3 protein: CASSEKGLDTIYF. As DNA, the CDR3 is TGTGCCAGCAGTGAGAAGGGTTTGGACACCATATATTTT.

This rearrangement joins TRBV6-5 to TRBJ2-2, with 8 bases that match TRBD1. Germline CDR1 MNHEY, CDR2 SVGAGI. The CDR3 loop spans 14 amino acids. After removal of 5 bases from V and 7 bases from J, the junction contained 6 bases not matched to a gene. CDR3 sequence: CASSTGGLGGELFF. The CDR3 nucleotides read TGTGCCAGCAGTACAGGGGGGTTGGGCGGGGAGCTGTTTTTT.